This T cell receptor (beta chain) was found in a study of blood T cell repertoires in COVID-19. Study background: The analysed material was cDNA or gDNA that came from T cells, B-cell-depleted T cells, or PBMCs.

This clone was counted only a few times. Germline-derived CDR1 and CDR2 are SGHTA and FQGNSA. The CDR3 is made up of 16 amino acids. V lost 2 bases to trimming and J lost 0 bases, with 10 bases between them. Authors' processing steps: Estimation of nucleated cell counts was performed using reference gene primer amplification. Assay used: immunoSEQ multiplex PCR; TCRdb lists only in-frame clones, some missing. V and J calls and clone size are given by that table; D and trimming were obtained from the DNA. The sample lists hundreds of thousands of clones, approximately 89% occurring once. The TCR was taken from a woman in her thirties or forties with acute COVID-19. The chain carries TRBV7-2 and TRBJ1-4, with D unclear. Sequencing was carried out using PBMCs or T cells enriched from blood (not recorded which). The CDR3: CASSLSVSATNEKLFF. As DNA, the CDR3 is TGTGCCAGCAGCTTATCTGTGAGCGCAACTAATGAAAAACTGTTTTTT. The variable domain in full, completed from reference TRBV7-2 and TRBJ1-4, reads GAGVSQSPSNKVTEKGKDVELRCDPISGHTALYWYRQSLGQGLEFLIYFQGNSAPDKSGLPSDRFSAERTGGSVSTLTIQRTQQEDSAVYLCASSLSVSATNEKLFFGSGTQLSVL.